The rows below give T cell receptor beta chains drawn from one sample of a study of T cell clones after liver transplantation. TCRdb keeps only in-frame clones here, not all; method: immunoSEQ multiplex PCR. This sample has 55,000 to 75,000 clones; roughly 70% occur once, and the top ten carry about 3%. The sequenced sample was CD4+ T cells from blood, obtained at the approximately 15-month timepoint. The receptor set was obtained from a human patient who received a liver transplant. Some T cells may be provided by the graft donor. Both conserved end residues are part of each CDR3. The D gene is left open where the match is weak. Clone sizes are given selectively: once, few, many, or a class where the clone is expanded.

clone size	V gene	D gene	J gene	CDR3 DNA	CDR3 protein
NA	TRBV30	TRBD1	TRBJ2-3	TGTGCCTGGAGTGGGACAGGGCCTAGCACAGATACGCAGTATTTT	CAWSGTGPSTDTQYF
NA	TRBV11-2	NA	TRBJ2-3	TGTGCCAGCAGCCCATACGGGGACAGCACAGATACGCAGTATTTT	CASSPYGDSTDTQYF
NA	TRBV27	TRBD2	TRBJ2-3	TGTGCCAGCAGTAGGACCCCGGGACTAGGCGCAGATACGCAGTATTTT	CASSRTPGLGADTQYF
NA	TRBV4-1	NA	TRBJ1-1	TGCGCCAGCAGCCAAGAGGACGGACCCATGAACACTGAAGCTTTCTTT	CASSQEDGPMNTEAFF
NA	TRBV11-2	TRBD1	TRBJ1-2	TGTGCCAGCAGTTCACTTCGGGACAGTCCCTGTGGCTACACCTTC	CASSSLRDSPCGYTF
NA	TRBV7-9	NA	TRBJ1-6	TGTGCCAGCAGCTTAGCGGGGTCGGATAATTCACCCCTCCACTTT	CASSLAGSDNSPLHF
NA	TRBV6-1	TRBD1	TRBJ2-1	TGTGCCAGCAGTGAAACCGGGACAGGGGTCTTTTTCTTC	CASSETGTGVFFF
once	TRBV6-5	TRBD1	TRBJ2-1	TGTGCCAGCAGTATTACAGGGGGCTACAATGAGCAGTTCTTC	CASSITGGYNEQFF
NA	TRBV30	NA	TRBJ2-3	TGTGCCTGGAGTGCAAAAGATACGCAGTATTTT	CAWSAKDTQYF
NA	TRBV10-1	NA	TRBJ2-4	TGCGCCAGCATGCAGGGAAACATTCAGTACTTC	CASMQGNIQYF
NA	TRBV5-4	TRBD2	TRBJ2-1	TGTGCCAGCAGCTTGGCGAGACTAGCGGGAGTTAATGAGCAGTTCTTC	CASSLARLAGVNEQFF
NA	TRBV5-1	TRBD1	TRBJ1-2	TGCGCCAGCAGCATGACCGCCGGGACAGGGCAGGGCTACACCTTC	CASSMTAGTGQGYTF
NA	TRBV29-1	NA	TRBJ2-5	TGCAGCGTTGTGTATTTACTAGCAAGCTCGGGAGAGACCCAGTACTTC	CSVVYLLASSGETQYF
NA	TRBV19	TRBD2	TRBJ2-2	TGTGCCAGTAGTCGGACTAGCGGAGGCACGAACACCGGGGAGCTGTTTTTT	CASSRTSGGTNTGELFF
NA	TRBV11-2	NA	TRBJ2-6	TGTGCCAGCAGCTTAGATCTGGCAGCTGGGGCCAACGTCCTGACTTTC	CASSLDLAAGANVLTF
NA	TRBV29-1	NA	TRBJ1-2	TGCAGCGTTCAAGGCCTCAGGGACTATGGCTACACCTTC	CSVQGLRDYGYTF
NA	TRBV28	NA	TRBJ1-5	TGTGCCAGCAGTTTACCCCCGGGACACAATCAGCCCCAGCATTTT	CASSLPPGHNQPQHF
NA	TRBV19	NA	TRBJ2-2	TGTGCCAGTAGTCTGTCTGAGAACACCGGGGAGCTGTTTTTT	CASSLSENTGELFF
NA	TRBV7-6	TRBD2	TRBJ2-2	TGTGCCAGCAGCTTAGCAGCGGGGGGAGCCCACACCGGGGAGCTGTTTTTT	CASSLAAGGAHTGELFF
NA	TRBV19	NA	TRBJ1-6	TGTGCCAGTAGTAAAGTTCAGGGATGGGCACCCCTCCACTTT	CASSKVQGWAPLHF
NA	TRBV6-5	TRBD1	TRBJ1-5	TGTGCCAGCAGTTACCCGGGACAGGGCAATCAGCCCCAGCATTTT	CASSYPGQGNQPQHF
few	TRBV2	TRBD1	TRBJ1-1	TGTGCCAGCAGTCTAACAACAGGGGGCTCGGATTTCTTT	CASSLTTGGSDFF
NA	TRBV11-3	NA	TRBJ1-1	TGTGCCAGCAGCCGGCTGACAGTGAACACTGAAGCTTTCTTT	CASSRLTVNTEAFF
few	TRBV10-3	NA	TRBJ2-3	TGTGCCATCAGTGGAGGGAGGTCTCAGCCAGATACGCAGTATTTT	CAISGGRSQPDTQYF
NA	TRBV11-2	NA	TRBJ2-1	TGTGCCAGCAGCTTAGGGCAGAGCTACAATGAGCAGTTCTTC	CASSLGQSYNEQFF
once	TRBV11-2	TRBD1	TRBJ2-3	TGTGCCAGCAGCCTTACTTCCGGGACAGGGGCCTCCAATACGCAGTATTTT	CASSLTSGTGASNTQYF
NA	TRBV25-1	NA	TRBJ1-2	TGTGCCAGCAGTGACCACAAGTATGGCTACACCTTC	CASSDHKYGYTF
NA	TRBV2	NA	TRBJ1-4	TGTGCCAGCAGTTATAACAGCCTCTTAACTAATGAAAAACTGTTTTTT	CASSYNSLLTNEKLFF
few	TRBV2	TRBD1	TRBJ2-5	TGTGCCAGCAGAAAGGGACAGCATCAAGAGACCCAGTACTTC	CASRKGQHQETQYF
NA	TRBV4-2	NA	TRBJ1-1	TGTGCCAGCAGCCAAGATGTTTGGAACACTGAAGCTTTCTTT	CASSQDVWNTEAFF
NA	TRBV7-9	NA	TRBJ1-2	TGTGCCAGCAGCCCGAATCTAGACAGAGACTCCGGCTACACCTTC	CASSPNLDRDSGYTF
NA	TRBV7-9	NA	TRBJ1-4	TGTGCCAGCAGCCAATTGGGGGGGACTAATGAAAAACTGTTTTTT	CASSQLGGTNEKLFF
NA	TRBV15	TRBD1	TRBJ2-2	TGTGCCACCAACCCGGGACAGGGTTCGAACACCGGGGAGCTGTTTTTT	CATNPGQGSNTGELFF
medium-sized	TRBV28	NA	TRBJ1-5	TGTGCCAGCAGAACCCCCGGGACCAATCAGCCCCAGCATTTT	CASRTPGTNQPQHF
NA	TRBV19	NA	TRBJ1-2	TGTGCCAGTAGTATACGGGTCGACTATGGCTACACCTTC	CASSIRVDYGYTF
NA	TRBV25-1	NA	TRBJ1-2	TGTGCCAGCAGTGAATACGACAGCGGGGGCTACACCTTC	CASSEYDSGGYTF
once	TRBV28	TRBD1	TRBJ1-5	TGTGCCAGCAGTCACCGGACAGGGGGCGCATATCAGCCCCAGCATTTT	CASSHRTGGAYQPQHF
NA	TRBV28	NA	TRBJ1-6	TGTGCCAGCAGACAAAGACAGGACTCACCCCTCCACTTT	CASRQRQDSPLHF
NA	TRBV19	NA	TRBJ1-2	TGTGCCAGTAGTATTCAAGCAGGAGGCTATGGCTACACCTTC	CASSIQAGGYGYTF
NA	TRBV28	NA	TRBJ2-5	TGTGCCAGCAGTAAAGCGGCACAAGAGACCCAGTACTTC	CASSKAAQETQYF
NA	TRBV7-2	TRBD2	TRBJ2-3	TGTGCCAGCAGCCAGCAAGCGGGGGGGCCCGAGACGCAGTATTTT	CASSQQAGGPETQYF
NA	TRBV29-1	TRBD2	TRBJ2-1	TGCAGCGGCGGACTAGCGGGAAATGAGCAGTTCTTC	CSGGLAGNEQFF
many	TRBV28	TRBD2	TRBJ2-7	TGTGCCAGCAGTTTTTCGCTAGCGGGGCTCACCTACGAGCAGTACTTC	CASSFSLAGLTYEQYF
NA	TRBV5-1	NA	TRBJ1-3	TGCGCCAGCAGCTTTGGGGGGCCAGGAAACACCATATATTTT	CASSFGGPGNTIYF
NA	TRBV11-3	NA	TRBJ1-1	TGTGCCAGCAGCTTAGTGGGGGCCGGGGGCACTGAAGCTTTCTTT	CASSLVGAGGTEAFF
NA	TRBV6-1	NA	TRBJ1-3	TGTGCCAGCAGTGAATTTGCCAGGGGCGTTTCTGGAAACACCATATATTTT	CASSEFARGVSGNTIYF
NA	TRBV20-1	NA	TRBJ2-1	TGCACGAGTGGGCGGAATGAGCAGTTCTTC	CTSGRNEQFF
NA	TRBV19	TRBD2	TRBJ2-1	TGTGCCAGTAGTATAGACCATGGACTAGCGGGAGCCGGTGAGCAGTTCTTC	CASSIDHGLAGAGEQFF
few	TRBV5-1	TRBD1	TRBJ2-7	TGCGCCAGCAGCAACGGGACAGGGGGAGGCGAGCAGTACTTC	CASSNGTGGGEQYF
once	TRBV6-1	TRBD1	TRBJ1-5	TGTGCCAGCAGTGACCCAGGGACAGGGAGCTATAGCAATCAGCCCCAGCATTTT	CASSDPGTGSYSNQPQHF
NA	TRBV18	NA	TRBJ2-2	TGTGCCAGCTCACCACGCAATGCCGGGGAGCTGTTTTTT	CASSPRNAGELFF
NA	TRBV28	TRBD1	TRBJ1-3	TGTGCCAGCAGCTCAGGGGGCTCTGGAAACACCATATATTTT	CASSSGGSGNTIYF